The 24 T cell receptor beta chains in this list originate from one sample, sequenced in a study of OX40 agonist ivuxolimab in advanced cancers. Sequencing was performed with immunoSEQ multiplex PCR; in TCRdb, only in-frame clones are kept and a portion is missing. The sample records some 50,000 clones, about 80% being singletons. Sequenced here: CD4+ or CD8+ T cells sorted from blood, sampled in a trial of the OX40 agonist ivuxolimab. The source is an adult with an advanced solid tumor such as melanoma, head and neck, liver or kidney cancer.

The chain employs TRBV28 and TRBJ2-3, with TRBD1 matching over 10 bases. The length of the CDR3 is 17 residues. Germline lookup yields CDR1 MDHEN and CDR2 SYDVKM. Trimming removed 5 bases from V and 5 bases from J; junction bases left unmatched: 13. The CDR3 protein is CASSPLGTGVIRDTQYF. In nucleotides, the CDR3 is TGTGCCAGCAGTCCCCTGGGGACAGGGGTGATTCGAGATACGCAGTATTTT.

The genes are TRBV6-1 and TRBJ2-1, with no clear D. CDR1 and CDR2 (germline): MNHNS, SASEGT. The CDR3 covers 15 residues. The V gene lost 1 base and the J gene lost 4 bases, with 11 bases spanning the gap. The CDR3 sequence: CASSEGIPLYNEQFF. CDR3 nucleotide sequence: TGTGCCAGCAGTGAAGGGATCCCCCTTTACAATGAGCAGTTCTTC.

This clone has only a few counts. The chain links TRBV11-2 to TRBJ1-2; possibly TRBD1 for D (5 bases). Per the germline V gene, CDR1 is SGHAT and CDR2 is FQNNGV. CDR3 length: 13 residues. Trimming left V 4 bases short and J 5 bases short, with 11 bases between. The CDR3 nucleotides read TGTGCCAGCAGCTCACAGGTTACTTATGGCTACACCTTC. Translation gives CASSSQVTYGYTF. Together with reference TRBV11-2 and TRBJ1-2, the CDR3 gives the full variable domain: EAGVAQSPRYKIIEKRQSVAFWCNPISGHATLYWYQQILGQGPKLLIQFQNNGVVDDSQLPKDRFSAERLKGVDSTLKIQPAKLEDSAVYLCASSSQVTYGYTFGSGTRLTVV.

The chain carries TRBV5-1 and TRBJ1-1, with a weak D call TRBD1 (5 bases). With 4 bases removed from V and 0 bases from J, the gap between germline ends came to 22 bases. Germline loops: CDR1 SGHRS, CDR2 YFSETQ. This CDR3 is 18 amino acids long. CDR3 amino acids: CASSLRPGTVLMNTEAFF. In DNA form, the CDR3 reads TGCGCCAGCAGCCTCAGACCCGGGACGGTACTCATGAACACTGAAGCTTTCTTT.

V and J are TRBV11-3 and TRBJ2-7; D is undetermined. There are 14 residues in the CDR3. Trimming left V 1 base short and J 1 base short, with 8 bases between. Germline CDR1 and CDR2: SGHNT and YENEEA. The CDR3 sequence: CASSLVKGSYEQYF. DNA for the CDR3: TGTGCCAGCAGCTTAGTGAAGGGATCCTACGAGCAGTACTTC.

About this clone itself: As the CDR3 is not closed by the conserved phenylalanine or tryptophan, this likely results from a read error. The V and J genes are TRBV14 and TRBJ1-5, with a possible D match to TRBD1 (5 bases). V was shortened by 6 bases and J by 6 bases, with 9 bases between the two germline ends. Looked up from germline, CDR1 is SGHDN and CDR2 is FVKESK. The CDR3 extends over 12 amino acids. The CDR3 loop reads CASSQGPQPQHS. Written as DNA, the CDR3 is TGTGCCAGCAGTCAGGGTCCTCAGCCCCAGCATTCT.

This clone was observed a few times. V and J are TRBV4-1 and TRBJ2-3, with D possibly being TRBD1 (5 bases). The V and J ends lost 1 base and 4 bases respectively, with 18 bases between them. Per the germline V gene, CDR1 is MGHRA and CDR2 is YSYEKL. This CDR3 contains 17 residues. CDR3 sequence: CASSQVGRSRVADTQYF. DNA of the CDR3: TGCGCCAGCAGCCAAGTTGGTCGTAGCAGGGTCGCAGATACGCAGTATTTT.

The V gene is TRBV27, the J gene TRBJ2-6; D is perhaps TRBD1 or TRBD2 (5 bases each). The CDR3 runs 17 residues. Germline-derived CDR1 and CDR2 are MNHEY and SMNVEV (reference sequence). Trimming left V 3 bases short and J 0 bases short, with 12 bases between. This chain's CDR3 is CASSFRDGSSGANVLTF. CDR3 DNA sequence: TGTGCCAGCAGTTTTCGGGACGGAAGCTCTGGGGCCAACGTCCTGACTTTC.

This clone was seen a single time. This chain connects TRBV9 to TRBJ2-3; 9 bases agree with TRBD1. The CDR3 totals 16 residues. V dropped 3 bases and J dropped 4; count of bases not matched to a gene: 9. Per germline, CDR1 SGDLS and CDR2 YYNGEE. The DNA for the CDR3 is TGTGCCAGCAGCGCGGGGGCGGGACAGGGCGCAGATACGCAGTATTTT. Translation: CASSAGAGQGADTQYF.

The chain employs TRBV28 and TRBJ2-7, with D perhaps TRBD1 (6 bases). Per the germline V gene, CDR1 is MDHEN and CDR2 is SYDVKM. The germline V and J ends were trimmed by 2 bases and 4 bases, with 27 bases remaining between them. This CDR3 is built from 19 residues. The CDR3 protein is CASSLRFAGLRGGLYEQYF. CDR3 nucleotide sequence: TGTGCCAGCAGTTTAAGATTTGCGGGCCTTCGTGGGGGCCTTTACGAGCAGTACTTC.

This clone counts as medium-sized. The rearrangement links TRBV28 to TRBJ1-2; tentative D call: TRBD1 (6 bases). The CDR3 is 13 residues long. Trimming stripped 6 bases from V and 2 bases from J, with 10 bases between. Germline CDR1 and CDR2: MDHEN and SYDVKM. CDR3 protein: CASSLTGNYGYTF. As DNA, the CDR3 is TGTGCCAGCAGCCTAACAGGGAACTATGGCTACACCTTC.

The chain carries TRBV28 and TRBJ1-5, with D maybe TRBD1 (6 bases). Germline CDR1 and CDR2: MDHEN and SYDVKM. The CDR3 covers 14 residues. V was trimmed by 10 bases and J by 0 bases, leaving 13 bases between them. As DNA, the CDR3 is TGTGCCACCCGGGGGCAAGCTAGCAATCAGCCCCAGCATTTT. Amino acids: CATRGQASNQPQHF.

The J gene is TRBJ2-7, the V gene TRBV5-5; 9 bases fit TRBD1. The CDR3 length is 13 residues. After removal of 7 bases from V and 8 bases from J, the junction contained 10 bases not matched to a gene. Germline values: CDR1 SGHKS, CDR2 YYEKEE (reference sequence). CDR3 region: CASVRDREDKQYF. In DNA, the CDR3 is TGTGCCAGCGTTAGGGACAGGGAAGACAAGCAGTACTTC.

The chain recombines TRBV28 with TRBJ1-3, with D possibly TRBD1 on 5 matching bases. Trimming removed 7 bases from V and 4 bases from J, with 17 bases in between. This CDR3 spans 15 amino acids. CDR1 is MDHEN, CDR2 SYDVKM, per germline. In DNA, the CDR3 is TGTGCCAGCATCACAACTTGGGGGGTAGGAAACACCATATATTTT. Translation gives CASITTWGVGNTIYF.

This chain joins TRBV7-2 and TRBJ1-1; D unresolved. The CDR3 extends over 13 amino acids. V was trimmed by 5 bases and J by 0 bases, leaving 7 bases between them. Per germline, CDR1 SGHTA and CDR2 FQGNSA. The CDR3 spells CASSPDLNTEAFF. CDR3 coding DNA: TGTGCCAGCAGCCCGGACTTGAACACTGAAGCTTTCTTT.

V and J are TRBV10-3 and TRBJ1-1; 8 bases line up with TRBD1. CDR1 ENHRY and CDR2 SYGVKD come from the germline V gene. Losses at the gene ends were 5 bases for V and 5 bases for J; bases not matched to a gene: 7. CDR3 length equals 14 residues. This CDR3 is CAISPDRVDTEAFF. The CDR3 DNA is TGTGCCATCAGTCCGGACAGGGTGGATACTGAAGCTTTCTTT.

This chain joins TRBV11-3 and TRBJ1-2, with 10 bases aligning to TRBD1. This CDR3 has 16 amino acids. V trimming: 5 bases; J trimming: 4 bases; junction bases outside the gene matches: 10. The germline gives CDR1 SGHNT, CDR2 YENEEA. CDR3 in DNA: TGTGCCAGCAGCCGGGACAGGGGACGTAGTCCCTATGGCTACACCTTC. Translation gives CASSRDRGRSPYGYTF.

This chain links TRBV28 with TRBJ2-1; 9 nucleotides line up with TRBD2. The CDR3 has 14 residues. The junction had 11 bases not matched to a gene; V was cut back by 9 bases and J by 8 bases. The germline V gene encodes CDR1 MDHEN and CDR2 SYDVKM. The chain's CDR3 is CASVSGSFSDEQFF. CDR3 bases: TGTGCCAGTGTTAGCGGGAGCTTTTCCGATGAGCAGTTCTTC.

This clone appeared a single time. One end of the junction does not line up with germline, which may come from a read error. The chain is built from TRBV5-1 and TRBJ2-5; TRBD1 matches at 10 bases. The CDR3 is made up of 15 amino acids. Germline CDR1 and CDR2: SGHRS and YFSETQ. CDR3 nucleotide sequence: TGCGCCAGCAGCTTGAGGACAGGGGGGCAAGAGGCCCAGTACTTC. Translation: CASSLRTGGQEAQYF.

The rearrangement uses TRBV7-2 and TRBJ2-7; D not certain. Deletions cut 2 bases from V and 2 bases from J, with 13 bases between. The CDR3 runs to 15 residues. Germline lookup yields CDR1 SGHTA and CDR2 FQGNSA. CDR3 sequence (DNA): TGTGCCAGCAGCTTAACGTGGTCGGAACCCTACGAGCAGTACTTC. As protein: CASSLTWSEPYEQYF. Full variable domain (outside the CDR3, taken from reference TRBV7-2 and TRBJ2-7): GAGVSQSPSNKVTEKGKDVELRCDPISGHTALYWYRQSLGQGLEFLIYFQGNSAPDKSGLPSDRFSAERTGGSVSTLTIQRTQQEDSAVYLCASSLTWSEPYEQYFGPGTRLTVT.

The CDR3 nucleotides read TGTGCCAGCAGTTTAATGGGACAGAATACTAAAGCTTTCTTT. Its translation: CASSLMGQNTKAFF. The chain combines TRBV28 with TRBJ1-1, with 7 bases fitting TRBD1. The CDR3 runs 14 residues. Germline CDR1 MDHEN, CDR2 SYDVKM. Trimming took 2 bases from V and 9 from J; bases not matched to a gene: 9.

This clone was counted only a few times. V is TRBV29-1 and J is TRBJ2-1; D is uncertain. The germline CDR1 and CDR2 sequences are SQVTM and ANQGSEA. Trimming took 7 bases from V and 8 from J, leaving 15 bases between them. CDR3 length equals 12 residues. The chain's CDR3 is CSGNKNSDEQFF. In nucleotides, the CDR3 is TGCAGCGGGAATAAAAACAGTGATGAGCAGTTCTTC.

V and J are TRBV6-5 and TRBJ2-7; D is possibly TRBD2 (6 bases). Germline CDR1 MNHEY, CDR2 SVGAGI. V lost 7 bases, J lost 4 bases, and 11 bases lay in between. The CDR3 is 12 residues long. CDR3 coding DNA: TGTGCCAGCACCGGGGGTGGATACGAGCAGTACTTC. Protein sequence: CASTGGGYEQYF.

The chain uses TRBV21-1 and TRBJ1-2. TRBV21-1 is a pseudogene locus. The CDR3 contains 11 residues. In DNA form, the CDR3 reads TGTGCCAGCACCCCTCGGCCCCACTACACCTTC. Translation gives CASTPRPHYTF.